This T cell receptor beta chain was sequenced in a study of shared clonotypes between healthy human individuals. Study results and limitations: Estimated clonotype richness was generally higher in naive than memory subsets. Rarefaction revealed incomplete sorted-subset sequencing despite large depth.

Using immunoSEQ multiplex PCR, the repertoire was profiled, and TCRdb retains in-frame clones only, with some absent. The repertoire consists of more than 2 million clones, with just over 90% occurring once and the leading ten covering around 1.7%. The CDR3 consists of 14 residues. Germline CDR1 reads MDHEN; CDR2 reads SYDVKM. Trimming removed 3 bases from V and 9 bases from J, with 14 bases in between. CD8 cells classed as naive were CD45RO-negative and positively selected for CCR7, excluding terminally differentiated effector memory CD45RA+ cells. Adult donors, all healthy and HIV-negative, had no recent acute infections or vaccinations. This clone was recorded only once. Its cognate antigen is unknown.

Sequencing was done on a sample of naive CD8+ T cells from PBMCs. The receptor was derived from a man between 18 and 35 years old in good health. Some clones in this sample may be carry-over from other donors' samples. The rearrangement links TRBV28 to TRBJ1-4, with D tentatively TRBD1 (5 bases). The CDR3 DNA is TGTGCCAGCAGTTTCCCGGGGGAGGGTAAAAAACTGTTTTTT. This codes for CASSFPGEGKKLFF.